A single sample gave rise to the 5 T cell receptor beta chains below, sequenced in a study of cytomegalovirus exposure and HLA in healthy donors. The PCR had 60 Vbeta and 13 Jbeta primers. Data came from immunoSEQ multiplex PCR; TCRdb stores just in-frame clones and leaves some out. The sample lists roughly 150,000 clones, over 70% occurring once. Specimen: PBMCs. All receptors derive from a male donor in good health and CMV-seronegative.

This chain connects TRBV5-1 to TRBJ1-2; possibly TRBD1 for D (5 bases). Per germline, CDR1 SGHRS and CDR2 YFSETQ. Trimming took off 4 bases at V and 6 bases at J, with 16 bases between the two ends. The CDR3 extends over 14 amino acids. The CDR3 region is CASSPLVGGHGYTF. The CDR3 nucleotides are TGCGCCAGCAGCCCCTTGGTGGGGGGTCATGGCTACACCTTC. Complete variable domain (other parts from reference TRBV5-1 and TRBJ1-2): KAGVTQTPRYLIKTRGQQVTLSCSPISGHRSVSWYQQTPGQGLQFLFEYFSETQRNKGNFPGRFSGRQFSNSRSEMNVSTLELGDSALYLCASSPLVGGHGYTFGSGTRLTVV.

This rearrangement joins TRBV5-8 to TRBJ1-5, with 10 bases aligning to TRBD1. The CDR3 has 16 amino acids. Germline lookup yields CDR1 SGHTS and CDR2 YDEGEE. J was trimmed by 6 bases and V by 4 bases; bases with no gene match: 10. For the CDR3, the DNA is TGTGCCAGCAGCCGCGACGACAGGGGGCAGGGTCAGCCCCAGCATTTT. Translating it yields CASSRDDRGQGQPQHF.

The chain couples TRBV7-8 to TRBJ2-5; D unclear. The CDR3 totals 16 residues. V lost 5 bases, J lost 0 bases, and 16 bases lay in between. From germline, CDR1 is SGHVS and CDR2 FQNEAQ. The CDR3 protein is CASSPHLQIYQETQYF. CDR3 coding DNA: TGTGCCAGCAGCCCCCATCTGCAGATTTACCAAGAGACCCAGTACTTC. The whole variable domain, remainder taken from reference TRBV7-8 and TRBJ2-5, is GAGVSQSPRYKVAKRGQDVALRCDPISGHVSLFWYQQALGQGPEFLTYFQNEAQLDKSGLPSDRFFAERPEGSVSTLKIQRTQQEDSAVYLCASSPHLQIYQETQYFGPGTRLLVL.

V gene TRBV2 combines with J gene TRBJ1-6; D is unresolved. Deletions cut 2 bases from V and 4 bases from J, with 9 bases between. This CDR3 has 15 amino acids. Looked up from germline, CDR1 is SNHLY and CDR2 is FYNNEI. This CDR3 is CASSERRPYNSPLHF. In DNA, the CDR3 is TGTGCCAGCAGTGAAAGGAGACCTTATAATTCACCCCTCCACTTT.

This clone was observed a single time. The rearrangement links TRBV2 to TRBJ1-5; D unclear. The CDR3 runs to 15 residues. Germline lookup yields CDR1 SNHLY and CDR2 FYNNEI. V was shortened by 5 bases and J by 0 bases, with 11 bases between the two germline ends. The CDR3 DNA follows: TGTGCCAGCAGTTTACAGAGGGCTAGCAATCAGCCCCAGCATTTT. It is translated as CASSLQRASNQPQHF.